These 30 T cell receptor beta chains originate from one sample sequenced in a study of blood T cell repertoires in COVID-19. Sequenced by immunoSEQ multiplex PCR; TCRdb stores in-frame clones only, minus some. The table has about 130,000 clones, approximately 83% seen once. The sequenced material came from peripheral blood. The receptor set was obtained from a woman of 80 years or more with acute or convalescent COVID-19.

The chain links TRBV6-2 or TRBV6-3 to TRBJ2-3, with TRBD1 matching 9 bases. This CDR3 contains 15 residues. Germline V gene data show CDR1 as MNHEY and CDR2 as SVGEGT. The trim removed 4 bases at V and 6 bases at J, leaving 8 bases unmatched. CDR3 protein: CASSFWDRAWDTQYF. The CDR3, as DNA: TGTGCCAGCAGTTTCTGGGACAGGGCCTGGGATACGCAGTATTTT.

DNA of the CDR3: TGTGCCAGCGGACCAGCGGCCTATGGCTACACCTTC. As protein: CASGPAAYGYTF. The V gene is TRBV7-2, the J gene TRBJ1-2; no firm D call. This CDR3 is built from 12 residues. The V end was cut by 8 bases, the J end by 4 bases, with 11 bases between. Germline V CDR1 and CDR2: SGHTA, FQGNSA.

The rearrangement uses TRBV3-1 (or the pseudogene TRBV3-2) and TRBJ1-1; D remains unclear. This CDR3 is built from 13 residues. The germline V gene has CDR1 LGHDT and CDR2 YNNKEL (reference sequence). The V end was cut by 0 bases, the J end by 10 bases, with 12 bases between. The CDR3 loop reads CASSQEAGGTAFF. CDR3 in DNA: TGTGCCAGCAGCCAAGAAGCAGGAGGCACAGCTTTCTTT.

V and J are TRBV6-5 and TRBJ1-1, with D tentatively TRBD1 (5 bases). The V end lost 2 bases, the J end lost 7 bases, and 11 bases lay between the germline ends. The CDR3 contains 13 residues. Germline lookup yields CDR1 MNHEY and CDR2 SVGAGI. The CDR3 coding sequence is TGTGCCAGCAGTTACGGGAGGGGAGGTGAAGCTTTCTTT. Translated, it gives CASSYGRGGEAFF.

This clone was seen only a few times. This sequence joins TRBV7-3 and TRBJ1-2, with 8 bases aligning to TRBD1. V lost 1 base, J lost 4 bases, and 5 bases stayed unmatched. This CDR3 spans 15 amino acids. The germline gives CDR1 SGHTA, CDR2 FQGTGA. The CDR3: CASSLMAGGVYGYTF. CDR3 DNA: TGTGCCAGCAGCTTAATGGCAGGGGGCGTCTATGGCTACACCTTC.

This clone was detected once. DNA for the CDR3: TGTGCCACCAGTCCAGGGGGCCAGGAGACCCAGTACTTC. This encodes CATSPGGQETQYF. This chain connects TRBV24-1 to TRBJ2-5; the match to TRBD1 covers 8 bases. CDR3 length equals 13 residues. V lost 6 bases and J lost 5; bases outside the gene matches: 4. Germline V gives CDR1 KGHDR, CDR2 SFDVKD.

This chain joins TRBV3-1 (or the pseudogene TRBV3-2) and TRBJ1-2; D remains unclear. The germline CDR1 and CDR2 sequences are LGHDT and YNNKEL (reference sequence). The V gene lost 5 bases and the J gene lost 8 bases, with 15 bases spanning the gap. The CDR3 loop spans 13 amino acids. In nucleotides, the CDR3 is TGTGCCAGCAGCTCCTCACTTACAGACGGCTACACCTTC. Its protein product is CASSSSLTDGYTF.

The chain links TRBV5-1 to TRBJ1-1; no reliable D call. In germline, CDR1 is SGHRS, CDR2 YFSETQ. V gave up 2 bases and J gave up 3 bases, with 8 bases separating them. The CDR3 runs to 13 residues. The CDR3 loop is CASSLGGHTEAFF. In DNA, the CDR3 is TGCGCCAGCAGCTTAGGTGGGCACACTGAAGCTTTCTTT.

The CDR3 DNA is TGTGCCAGCAGCCTGGACAGGCGGAAGACCCAGTACTTC. It is translated as CASSLDRRKTQYF. This chain links TRBV12-3 or TRBV12-4 with TRBJ2-5, with 7 bases identical to TRBD1. The CDR3 is made up of 13 amino acids. The J segment lost 6 bases and the V segment lost 6 bases, leaving 7 bases of the junction unmatched.

The V gene is TRBV19, the J gene TRBJ1-6; D uncertain. V dropped 3 bases and J dropped 7 bases, with 10 bases sitting between them. The CDR3 runs 14 residues. The germline gives CDR1 LNHDA, CDR2 SQIVND (reference sequence). This CDR3 reads CASSIRRQNSPLHF. As DNA, the CDR3 is TGTGCCAGTAGTATTAGGCGACAAAATTCACCCCTCCACTTT.

The chain has TRBV5-6 and TRBJ1-6, with D maybe TRBD1 (6 bases). Trimming took off 0 bases at V and 7 bases at J, with 8 bases between the two ends. The length of the CDR3 is 14 residues. Per the germline V gene, CDR1 is SGHDT and CDR2 is YYEEEE. CDR3 DNA sequence: TGTGCCAGCAGCTTGGGTAGGGGGAATTCACCCCTCCACTTT. Translation: CASSLGRGNSPLHF.

This clone was found once. The chain uses TRBV6-5 and TRBJ1-5; no definite D call. The V end lost 2 bases, the J end lost 0 bases, and 11 bases lay between the germline ends. Per the germline V gene, CDR1 is MNHEY and CDR2 is SVGAGI. The CDR3 is 16 residues long. The CDR3 DNA sequence: TGTGCCAGCAGTTACGAGTCTTTCTATAGCAATCAGCCCCAGCATTTT. Its translation: CASSYESFYSNQPQHF.

Of note for this clone: In the same sample, other DNA sequences code for this CDR3. This sequence joins TRBV5-1 and TRBJ1-3; no definite D call. The CDR3 loop spans 15 amino acids. V shed 0 bases and J shed 0 bases, with 7 bases lying between them. Germline CDR1 and CDR2: SGHRS and YFSETQ. The CDR3 here is CASSLAGSSGNTIYF. The CDR3 DNA reads TGCGCCAGCAGCTTGGCAGGCAGCTCTGGAAACACCATATATTTT.

The chain couples TRBV4-1 to TRBJ1-5; TRBD1 might be the D (5 bases). V lost 4 bases and J 4 bases, leaving 11 bases between the germline ends. CDR1 is MGHRA and CDR2 is YSYEKL in the germline V gene. The CDR3 totals 14 residues. CDR3 bases: TGCGCCAGCAGCCTCCGGGACTCAAATCAGCCCCAGCATTTT. Its translation is CASSLRDSNQPQHF.

The chain employs TRBV4-3 and TRBJ2-7, with 9 bases that match TRBD1. Germline lookup yields CDR1 LGHNA and CDR2 YSLEER. The CDR3 has 14 amino acids. V shed 6 bases, J shed 3 bases, and the junction held 6 bases outside the gene matches. The CDR3 reads CASSPGTGYYEQYF. Written as DNA, the CDR3 is TGCGCCAGCAGTCCCGGGACAGGGTACTACGAGCAGTACTTC.

This sequence joins TRBV2 and TRBJ1-5; no definite D call. CDR3 length: 15 amino acids. The V and J ends lost 7 bases and 0 bases respectively, with 13 bases between them. Germline values: CDR1 SNHLY, CDR2 FYNNEI. The CDR3 bases are TGTGCCAGCACACCTCGGGGAAGTAGCAATCAGCCCCAGCATTTT. This encodes CASTPRGSSNQPQHF. Drawing the rest from reference TRBV2 and TRBJ1-5, the complete variable domain is EPEVTQTPSHQVTQMGQEVILRCVPISNHLYFYWYRQILGQKVEFLVSFYNNEISEKSEIFDDQFSVERPDGSNFTLKIRSTKLEDSAMYFCASTPRGSSNQPQHFGDGTRLSIL.

The chain joins TRBV9 to TRBJ2-2; perhaps TRBD1 as D (6 bases). CDR3 length: 16 amino acids. Germline V gene sequence: CDR1 SGDLS, CDR2 YYNGEE. V dropped 1 base and J dropped 4 bases, with 14 bases sitting between them. In nucleotides, the CDR3 is TGTGCCAGCAGCGTATTTGGGGGCTGGGGCACCGGGGAGCTGTTTTTT. Its protein product is CASSVFGGWGTGELFF.

This sequence joins TRBV23-1 and TRBJ1-5; D remains unclear. TRBV23-1 falls under the ORF class, with uncertain function. The CDR3 covers 10 residues. V lost 10 bases, J lost 5 bases, and 6 bases lay in between. CDR3 amino acids: CAILYQPQHF. CDR3 sequence (DNA): TGCGCCATCTTGTATCAGCCCCAGCATTTT.

V usage is TRBV5-1 and J usage is TRBJ2-5, with D maybe TRBD1 (6 bases). CDR1 is SGHRS, CDR2 YFSETQ, per germline. There are 14 residues in the CDR3. The V end lost 2 bases, the J end lost 4 bases, and 12 bases lay between the germline ends. The CDR3 sequence is CASSFGGVLETQYF. CDR3 DNA sequence: TGCGCCAGCAGCTTTGGGGGCGTTCTAGAGACCCAGTACTTC.

The genes are TRBV6-2 or TRBV6-3 and TRBJ1-2; D remains unclear. V shed 0 bases and J shed 5 bases, with 7 bases lying between them. Germline V gives CDR1 MNHEY, CDR2 SVGEGT. The CDR3 runs to 13 residues. CDR3 DNA sequence: TGTGCCAGCAGTTACTCATCTTTATATGGCTACACCTTC. Its protein product is CASSYSSLYGYTF.

V usage is TRBV5-4 and J usage is TRBJ1-1, with 7 bases lining up with TRBD1. Trimming removed 4 bases from V and 0 bases from J; junction bases left unmatched: 6. The CDR3 runs 15 residues. CDR1 is SGHNT, CDR2 YYREEE, per germline (reference sequence). Here the CDR3 DNA reads TGTGCCAGCAGCACTAAGACAGGGTTGAACACTGAAGCTTTCTTT. Translating it yields CASSTKTGLNTEAFF.

The chain carries TRBV5-1 and TRBJ1-4; 7 positions agree with TRBD1. The germline V gene has CDR1 SGHRS and CDR2 YFSETQ. CDR3 length: 14 residues. The V segment lost 3 bases and the J segment 4 bases; nucleotides outside the gene matches: 3. The CDR3 protein is CASSWGQINEKLFF. DNA of the CDR3: TGCGCCAGCAGCTGGGGACAGATTAATGAAAAACTGTTTTTT.

The V and J genes are TRBV9 and TRBJ1-1; the match to TRBD1 covers 8 bases. The V and J ends lost 4 bases and 3 bases, in that order; junction bases with no gene match: 8. Per the germline V gene, CDR1 is SGDLS and CDR2 is YYNGEE. The CDR3 runs 15 residues. The CDR3 bases are TGTGCCAGCAGCCTCAGGGGGCGGGCGGACACTGAAGCTTTCTTT. Its translation is CASSLRGRADTEAFF.

The chain links TRBV7-8 to TRBJ1-2; 7 nucleotides line up with TRBD1. The germline V gene has CDR1 SGHVS and CDR2 FQNEAQ. The CDR3 contains 17 residues. With V trimmed by 5 bases and J by 7 bases, 19 bases remained unmatched. CDR3 nucleotide sequence: TGTGCCAGCAGCATGATTGGGGTACCTGACAGGGAATCTGGCTACACCTTC. Amino acid sequence: CASSMIGVPDRESGYTF.

The chain recombines TRBV5-1 with TRBJ2-1; no clear D. Trimming stripped 3 bases from V and 6 bases from J, with 4 bases between. The CDR3 has 11 amino acids. Per germline, CDR1 SGHRS and CDR2 YFSETQ. This CDR3 reads CASSSFNEQFF. Written as DNA, the CDR3 is TGCGCCAGCAGCTCGTTCAATGAGCAGTTCTTC.

The V gene is TRBV19, the J gene TRBJ1-6; possible D gene TRBD1, 6 bases. The V and J ends lost 3 bases and 3 bases respectively, with 6 bases between them. Germline loops: CDR1 LNHDA, CDR2 SQIVND (reference sequence). The CDR3 length is 14 residues. CDR3 coding DNA: TGTGCCAGTAGTATGGACAGCTATAATTCACCCCTCCACTTT. Amino acids: CASSMDSYNSPLHF. Based on the CDR3 plus reference TRBV19 and TRBJ1-6, the full variable domain is DGGITQSPKYLFRKEGQNVTLSCEQNLNHDAMYWYRQDPGQGLRLIYYSQIVNDFQKGDIAEGYSVSREKKESFPLTVTSAQKNPTAFYLCASSMDSYNSPLHFGNGTRLTVT.

This clone appeared a single time. One end of the junction does not line up with germline, which may come from a read error. The gene calls are TRBV2 and TRBJ1-3; 7 bases agree with TRBD1. Germline V gene data show CDR1 as SNHLY and CDR2 as FYNNEI. The CDR3 is 13 residues long. CDR3 sequence (DNA): TGTGCCAGCAGCTTACGACAGGGAAGCACCATATATTTT. Protein sequence: CASSLRQGSTIYF.

The rearrangement joins TRBV6-1 to TRBJ1-5; TRBD1 matches at 7 bases. Per germline, CDR1 MNHNS and CDR2 SASEGT. This CDR3 is 15 amino acids long. Unmatched junction bases numbered 7, after V lost 5 bases and J lost 3 bases. CDR3 residues: CASSLTGSVNQPQHF. The CDR3 region has the DNA TGTGCCAGCAGTCTGACAGGGTCGGTCAATCAGCCCCAGCATTTT.

The chain uses TRBV28 and TRBJ1-6, with 7 bases matching TRBD1. This CDR3 is built from 16 residues. Germline V lookup: CDR1 MDHEN, CDR2 SYDVKM. Losses at the gene ends were 1 base for V and 7 bases for J; bases not matched to a gene: 7. The CDR3 nucleotides are TGTGCCAGCAGTTTATTTTCGACAGGGACCAATTCACCCCTCCACTTT. It encodes CASSLFSTGTNSPLHF.

The chain combines TRBV6-5 with TRBJ1-1; D call uncertain. The CDR3 contains 16 residues. V gave up 0 bases and J gave up 1 base, with 12 bases separating them. The germline gives CDR1 MNHEY, CDR2 SVGAGI. CDR3 DNA sequence: TGTGCCAGCAGTTACTCGAGTTTTCACAGGAACACTGAAGCTTTCTTT. This translates into CASSYSSFHRNTEAFF.